A selection of T cell receptor beta chains follows, all from one sample in a study of blood T cells in healthy people across ages. TCRdb ran MiXCR on the 5' RACE reads and lists one entry per CDR3 protein. Of roughly 1,700,000 distinct CDR3 sequences listed, 28% are singletons. Sequencing was performed on blood. The receptors were gathered from a woman aged 30 to 39 in good health. Both conserved end residues are part of each CDR3. A D gene is named only where the DNA matches it firmly. Only part of the rows carry a size: once, few, many, or a class if the clone is expanded.

abundance | j_gene | d_gene | v_gene | CDR3nt | CDR3aa
- | TRBJ1-5 | TRBD1 | TRBV4-2 | TGTGCCAGCAGCTTGTGGACAGGGGGCAATCAGCCCCAGCATTTT | CASSLWTGGNQPQHF
- | TRBJ1-1 | - | TRBV12-3/TRBV12-4 | TGTGCCAGCAGTCCCCAGAAAGAGGGAGGGGCGAACACTGAAGCTTTCTTT | CASSPQKEGGANTEAFF
many | TRBJ2-1 | TRBD2 | TRBV4-1 | TGCGCCAGCAGCCAGCAGACTAGCGGGGTATACAATGAGCAGTTCTTC | CASSQQTSGVYNEQFF
- | TRBJ1-2 | TRBD1 | TRBV4-1 | TGCGCCAGCAGCACGGGGACAGAACCTAACTATGGCTACACCTTC | CASSTGTEPNYGYTF
- | TRBJ2-1 | - | TRBV19 | TGTGCCAGTAGTATCGACGAATACAATGAGCAGTTCTTC | CASSIDEYNEQFF
few | TRBJ2-7 | TRBD2 | TRBV6-5 | TGTGCCAGCAGTTACTCTCCAGCGGGAGCTGTCGAGCAGTACTTC | CASSYSPAGAVEQYF
few | TRBJ2-7 | - | TRBV21-1 | TGTGCCAGCAGCAAAGTCCTTAATGGGACTGGTTCCTACGAGCAGTACTTC | CASSKVLNGTGSYEQYF
- | TRBJ1-2 | TRBD1 | TRBV20-1 | TGCAGTGCGCTCGGACAGGAGGTCTATGGCTACACCTTC | CSALGQEVYGYTF
- | TRBJ2-4 | TRBD2 | TRBV9 | TGTGCCAGCAGCGTAGTCGAGACTAGCGGTTCTGAGCAGTACTTC | CASSVVETSGSEQYF
many | TRBJ2-3 | - | TRBV7-2 | TGTGCCAGCAGCTTGGACTCAAGAGGCACAGATACGCAGTATTTT | CASSLDSRGTDTQYF
- | TRBJ2-1 | TRBD2 | TRBV7-2 | TGTGCCAGCAGCCGTAATCGACCTAGCGGGCCGAATGAGCAGTTCTTC | CASSRNRPSGPNEQFF
- | TRBJ2-7 | TRBD1 | TRBV5-5 | TGTGCCAGCAGCTTGGCAGGGACAGTGACCGAGCAGTACTTC | CASSLAGTVTEQYF
once | TRBJ2-2 | - | TRBV2 | TGTGCCAGCAAAGGACTGACTACCGGGGAGCTGTTTTTT | CASKGLTTGELFF
few | TRBJ1-1 | - | TRBV5-1 | TGCGCCAGCAGCCCCTACAGGGCTTACACTGAAGCTTTCTTT | CASSPYRAYTEAFF
- | TRBJ1-3 | - | TRBV6-2/TRBV6-3 | TGTGCCAGCAACCCCCCTGCAGTCTCTGGAAACACCATATATTTT | CASNPPAVSGNTIYF
few | TRBJ2-7 | - | TRBV7-9 | TGTGCCAGCAGCTCAGCGGGACAGCGCAAGTTCGAGCAGTACTTC | CASSSAGQRKFEQYF
- | TRBJ2-7 | - | TRBV5-1 | TGCGCCAGCAGCTTGACTCTACAGGGTAGCAACGAGCAGTACTTC | CASSLTLQGSNEQYF